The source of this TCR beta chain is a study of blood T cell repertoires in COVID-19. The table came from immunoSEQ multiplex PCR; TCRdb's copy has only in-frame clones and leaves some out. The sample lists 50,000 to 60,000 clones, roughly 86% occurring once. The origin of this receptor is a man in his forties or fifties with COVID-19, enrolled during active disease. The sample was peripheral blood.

The CDR3 sequence: CASSRPGGQGISYEQYF. In DNA, the CDR3 is TGTGCCAGCTCACGCCCCGGTGGACAGGGAATCTCCTACGAGCAGTACTTC. The V gene is TRBV18, the J gene TRBJ2-7; TRBD1 aligns across 8 bases. Germline V gene sequence: CDR1 KGHSH, CDR2 LQKENI. The CDR3 is 17 residues long. The V segment lost 4 bases and the J segment 0 bases; nucleotides outside the gene matches: 11.